A selection of T cell receptor beta chains follows, all from one sample in a study of blood T cell repertoires in COVID-19. Generated by immunoSEQ multiplex PCR, the TCRdb table keeps only in-frame clones and is missing some. The top ten clones hold less than 6.5% of a sample with approximately 110,000 clones, about 75% of them seen once. The sequenced sample was peripheral blood. These receptors were collected from an elderly man with acute or convalescent COVID-19. The CDR3 runs from the conserved cysteine through the conserved F or W. D genes are given only for firm matches. Where a row states a size, it is once, few, many or the class of an expanded clone; other rows omit it.

v_gene,d_gene,abundance,j_gene,CDR3nt,CDR3aa
TRBV28,-,once,TRBJ1-3,TGTGCCAGCACCCCAGTGGGGCTACCCCCTGGAAACACCATATATTTT,CASTPVGLPPGNTIYF
TRBV28,-,few,TRBJ1-2,TGTGCCAGCCATAACGCAGGGGATCGAGGCTACACCTTC,CASHNAGDRGYTF
TRBV6-5,-,few,TRBJ2-7,TGTGCCAGCAGTTACTCCGAACCGGGTACCTCTGAGCAGTACTTC,CASSYSEPGTSEQYF
TRBV7-6,TRBD2,-,TRBJ2-3,TGTGCCAGCAGCTTAGATCCGGGGGGAGTGAGCACAGATACGCAGTATTTT,CASSLDPGGVSTDTQYF
TRBV6-5,-,few,TRBJ2-3,TGTGCCAGCAGGGACTTGGGTCCGCCAGATACGCAGTATTTT,CASRDLGPPDTQYF
TRBV3-1/TRBV3-2,-,-,TRBJ1-2,TGTGCCAGCAGCCAAGATCCCAGATATGGCTACACCTTC,CASSQDPRYGYTF
TRBV7-9,-,-,TRBJ2-7,TGTGCCAGCAGCTTACTCCGAGGGCCCGAGCAGTACTTC,CASSLLRGPEQYF
TRBV9,-,-,TRBJ2-7,TGTGCCAGCAGCGTAGGGGGCCACTACGAGCAGTACTTC,CASSVGGHYEQYF
TRBV2,TRBD2,few,TRBJ2-4,TGTGCCAGCAGTGAATTTTTGGGGGGGGCCAAAAACATTCAGTACTTC,CASSEFLGGAKNIQYF
TRBV6-4,-,-,TRBJ2-1,TGTGCCAGCATCGGCGGCAGGGGCTCCTACAATGAGCAGTTCTTC,CASIGGRGSYNEQFF
TRBV24-1,TRBD2,-,TRBJ2-5,TGTGCCACCAGTGATGCCGGCGGGGGCCAGTACTTC,CATSDAGGGQYF
TRBV7-9,-,few,TRBJ1-3,TGTGCCAGCAGCTTATCTTCCGAGAACACCATATATTTT,CASSLSSENTIYF
TRBV5-1,TRBD2,-,TRBJ2-1,TGCGCCAGCAGCGCGACCGGGACTAGCGGGGCCGAGCAGTTCTTC,CASSATGTSGAEQFF
TRBV3-1/TRBV3-2,-,once,TRBJ1-1,TGTGCCAGCAGCGATCTCGGGACATCTGAAGCTTTCTTT,CASSDLGTSEAFF
TRBV6-5,TRBD1,-,TRBJ1-2,TGTGCCAGCAGTTACTCTGGGGCAGGGGGCGTCTATGGCTACACCTTC,CASSYSGAGGVYGYTF
TRBV19,-,-,TRBJ2-7,TGTGCCAGTAGTACGACCCGACGCGGTTCCGAGCAGTACTTC,CASSTTRRGSEQYF
TRBV28,TRBD2,-,TRBJ2-1,TGTTCCACAGGGAGGACTAGCGGGAGGATCTACAATGAGCAGTTCTTC,CSTGRTSGRIYNEQFF
TRBV25-1,-,-,TRBJ1-6,TGTGCCAGCAGGGACACGTCTCATAATTCACCCCTCCACTTT,CASRDTSHNSPLHF
TRBV12-3/TRBV12-4,-,many,TRBJ2-7,TGTGCCAGCAGCCCTAATTACGAGCAGTACTTC,CASSPNYEQYF
TRBV5-4,TRBD1,many,TRBJ1-2,TGTGCCAGCAGCTTGACAGGGGCTGATGGCTACACCTTC,CASSLTGADGYTF
TRBV6-4,TRBD2,-,TRBJ2-3,TGTGCCAGCAGAGAGACTAGCAGAGATACGCAGTATTTT,CASRETSRDTQYF
TRBV27,TRBD1,-,TRBJ2-1,TGTGCCAGCGTTTCTATTGTGGGAGCGAAACGGGACAGGGCTCGAAATGAGCAGTTCTTC,CASVSIVGAKRDRARNEQFF
TRBV4-2,-,-,TRBJ2-7,TGTGCCAGCAGCCAAGATCCGGGCGGCAGGGTCTACGAGCAGTACTTC,CASSQDPGGRVYEQYF
TRBV30,-,-,TRBJ1-2,TGTGCCTGGAAAGTTGCCGGGATCTATGGCTACACCTTC,CAWKVAGIYGYTF
TRBV5-1,-,-,TRBJ2-3,TGCGCCAGCAGCTCCGGTACCGATACGCAGTATTTT,CASSSGTDTQYF
TRBV7-8,-,-,TRBJ2-1,TGTGCCAGCAGCTCTCGGAGGAATGAGCAGTTCTTC,CASSSRRNEQFF
TRBV11-3,TRBD1,-,TRBJ2-7,TGTGCCAGCAGCTTAGGTGGACAGGGTGGACACGAGCAGTACTTC,CASSLGGQGGHEQYF
TRBV28,-,-,TRBJ2-1,TGTGCCAGCAGTCGAAGACTAAGACTCTACAATGAGCAGTTCTTC,CASSRRLRLYNEQFF
TRBV6-2/TRBV6-3,-,-,TRBJ1-1,TGTGCCAGCAGTTACCAGAGAGGAGAGGGCCTCCACACTGAAGCTTTCTTT,CASSYQRGEGLHTEAFF
TRBV29-1,-,-,TRBJ2-2,TGCAGCGCAGGGGAGAACACCGGGGAGCTGTTTTTT,CSAGENTGELFF
TRBV5-1,-,-,TRBJ1-1,TGCGCCAGCAGCAGAACCCAGGGGACTGAAGCTTTCTTT,CASSRTQGTEAFF
TRBV7-3,TRBD2,-,TRBJ2-5,TGTGCCAGCGGGAGGGCCATCCAAGAGACCCAGTACTTC,CASGRAIQETQYF
TRBV5-6,-,-,TRBJ1-1,TGTGCCAGCAGCTCGCGGATGACAGGACTGAACACTGAAGCTTTCTTT,CASSSRMTGLNTEAFF
TRBV28,TRBD1,-,TRBJ1-6,TGTGCCAGCAGTTTGATACAGGGGGCGAATTCACCCCTCCACTTT,CASSLIQGANSPLHF
TRBV3-1/TRBV3-2,-,-,TRBJ1-4,TGTGCCAGCAGCCAAGTGGGCCAGGGAAATAATGAAAAACTGTTTTTT,CASSQVGQGNNEKLFF
TRBV30,TRBD2,-,TRBJ2-2,TGTGCCTGGAGTCGGGGGGGTAGCACCGGGGAGCTGTTTTTT,CAWSRGGSTGELFF
TRBV27,-,-,TRBJ2-1,TGTGCCAGCAGTTTCCAGGGTCGGTACAATGAGCAGTTCTTC,CASSFQGRYNEQFF
TRBV4-3,-,-,TRBJ2-7,TGCGCCAGCAGCCAAGAGGTGGGGCGCATCGCTGCGCAGTACTTC,CASSQEVGRIAAQYF
TRBV19,-,-,TRBJ1-2,TGTGCCAGTAGTATATCAACGGGGATCCTTACCTATGGCTACACCTTC,CASSISTGILTYGYTF
TRBV2,-,many,TRBJ2-1,TGTGCCAGCAGTGAAGAGGGAGAGCGGTTCTTC,CASSEEGERFF
TRBV7-8,TRBD1,-,TRBJ1-6,TGTGCCAGCAGCCTACGGACAGGGGGGTCCTCACCCCTCCACTTT,CASSLRTGGSSPLHF
TRBV7-9,TRBD1,-,TRBJ1-1,TGTGCCAGCAGCCGAGCGCAGGGGGAGGCTGAAGCTTTCTTT,CASSRAQGEAEAFF
TRBV19,TRBD2,-,TRBJ2-3,TGTGCCAGTAGTACCATTTATAGCGGGACTAGCACAGATACGCAGTATTTT,CASSTIYSGTSTDTQYF
TRBV3-1/TRBV3-2,TRBD2,-,TRBJ2-5,TGTGCCAGCAGCCAGGGACTAGCGCTTCGAGAGACCCAGTACTTC,CASSQGLALRETQYF
TRBV25-1,TRBD1,few,TRBJ1-2,TGTGCCAGCAGTTTAGGGGACAGGGGTTATGGCTACACCTTC,CASSLGDRGYGYTF
TRBV7-8,-,-,TRBJ1-3,TGTGCCAGCAGCTTAGGGATGCACAGCTCTGGAAACACCATATATTTT,CASSLGMHSSGNTIYF
TRBV27,TRBD1,-,TRBJ2-7,TGTGCCAGCAGTTGGGGGACAGGGGGCTACGAGCAGTACTTC,CASSWGTGGYEQYF
TRBV5-1,TRBD1,-,TRBJ1-1,TGCGCCAGCAGCTTGACGACAGGGGGCTATAACACTGAAGCTTTCTTT,CASSLTTGGYNTEAFF
TRBV15,TRBD2,once,TRBJ2-1,TGTGCCACCAGCAGAGGAACCCTAGCGGGAAAGTACAATGAGCAGTTCTTC,CATSRGTLAGKYNEQFF
TRBV27,TRBD1,few,TRBJ1-6,TGTGCCAGCAGTCCCGGGACAGGGGGCGATTCACCCCTCCACTTT,CASSPGTGGDSPLHF
TRBV27,-,few,TRBJ2-5,TGTGCCAGCAGTCCCGGGACAACAAGCCAAGAGACCCAGTACTTC,CASSPGTTSQETQYF
TRBV19,-,-,TRBJ1-1,TGTGCCAGTAGACAGGGTCCCGGTTTTGGAGCTTTCTTT,CASRQGPGFGAFF
TRBV7-2,-,once,TRBJ1-5,TGTGCCAGCAGCCCCTTCGGGGGGGGCGCGAGCAATCAGCCCCAGCATTTT,CASSPFGGGASNQPQHF
TRBV27,-,-,TRBJ2-1,TGTGCCAGCAGTCCTAATAGGTACAGTGAGCAGTTCTTC,CASSPNRYSEQFF
TRBV4-2,-,-,TRBJ2-5,TGTGCCAGCAGCCAACGGAGTCAAGAGACCCAGTACTTC,CASSQRSQETQYF
TRBV7-9,-,-,TRBJ1-1,TGTGCCAGCAGCTTGGAGGGAGGCACTGAAGCTTTCTTT,CASSLEGGTEAFF
TRBV19,TRBD1,-,TRBJ2-1,TGTGCCAGTAGTATCGGGACAGGTAATAGGAATGAGCAGTTCTTC,CASSIGTGNRNEQFF
TRBV4-3,-,-,TRBJ1-6,TGCGCCAGCAGCCAAGATGAGTCTAGCAGGTCACCCCTCCACTTT,CASSQDESSRSPLHF
TRBV28,-,-,TRBJ1-2,TGTGCCAGCAGTTTAAGCAGGGCGGATGGCTACACCTTC,CASSLSRADGYTF
TRBV6-5,-,-,TRBJ1-1,TGTGCCAGCAGTCAGGTCCCTCGGACTGAAGCTTTCTTT,CASSQVPRTEAFF